The clone carrying this TCR beta chain was seen many times. Time point defined: pre-sensitization, week 0. Treatment given: therapeutic diphenylcyclopropenone sensitization with weekly scalp DPC. Patch tests were applied only after blood draws. These data are taken from a study of human T cells and chemical hapten exposure. Study-level information: Patients, largely female, had alopecia areata, totalis or universalis.

MiXCR, run by TCRdb on the RACE reads, gives a single entry per CDR3 protein. The sample includes more than 300,000 distinct CDR3 sequences, approximately 5.8% seen only once; the top ten take 7% to 10%. V was cut by 8 bases and J by 6 bases, with 16 bases left in between. The CDR3 is 13 residues long. The sample here was whole blood, taken in connection with sensitization to the hapten diphenylcyclopropenone (DPC). The source is a woman aged 18-29 years with alopecia areata. Some clones in this sample may be carry-over from other donors' samples. The genes are TRBV12-3 or TRBV12-4 and TRBJ1-2; D possibly corresponds to TRBD1 (5 bases). CDR3 loop: CASRKGTVDGYTF. In nucleotides, the CDR3 is TGTGCCAGCCGGAAGGGGACGGTCGATGGCTACACCTTC.